Listed below are T cell receptor beta chains from one sample, sequenced in a study of blood T cell repertoires in COVID-19. Profiled with immunoSEQ multiplex PCR; TCRdb holds only in-frame clones, not every one. The repertoire holds a few hundred thousand clones, with around 87% as singletons. Source material: peripheral blood. The receptors shown here come from a woman aged 45-60 years who had recovered from COVID-19. Both conserved end residues are part of each CDR3. D genes are given only for firm matches. Size is omitted from some rows. Given values are once, few, many or a class for expanded clones.

V,D,J,size,DNA,CDR3
TRBV28,.,TRBJ1-2,.,TGTGCCAGCCTCCAGGGGCGGCGAGGCTACACCTTC,CASLQGRRGYTF
TRBV30,.,TRBJ2-4,.,TGTGCCTGGAGGGCGAGAGGGGAGGACATTCAGTACTTC,CAWRARGEDIQYF
TRBV7-3,TRBD2,TRBJ2-2,.,TGTGCCAGCAGCCCCTTAGCGGGAGGTAACACCGGGGAGCTGTTTTTT,CASSPLAGGNTGELFF
TRBV5-1,TRBD1,TRBJ1-5,.,TGCGCCAGCAGTTTTATAACAGGGGACGGCAATCAGCCCCAGCATTTT,CASSFITGDGNQPQHF
TRBV28,.,TRBJ2-1,.,TGTGCCAGCAGTTTTAAGAAGGGGCCCTCCTACAATGAGCAGTTCTTC,CASSFKKGPSYNEQFF
TRBV6-5,.,TRBJ1-2,.,TGTGCCAGCAGTTACTCGTCGTACTATGGCTACACCTTC,CASSYSSYYGYTF
TRBV4-1,TRBD2,TRBJ2-1,.,TGCGCCAGCACCCCAACTACTAGCGGCAATGAGCAGTTCTTC,CASTPTTSGNEQFF
TRBV5-5,.,TRBJ2-5,few,TGTGCCAGCAGCTGGAACCTCAGGGTTTTGGGAGAGACCCAGTACTTC,CASSWNLRVLGETQYF
TRBV6-6,TRBD1,TRBJ1-4,.,TGTGCCAGCGGTGACAGGGGAAATGAAAAACTGTTTTTT,CASGDRGNEKLFF
TRBV12-3/TRBV12-4,.,TRBJ1-1,.,TGTGCCAGCAGAGAAAGGGGTGACACTGAAGCTTTCTTT,CASRERGDTEAFF
TRBV29-1,.,TRBJ2-1,.,TGCAGCGACCCTGACAGAAACAATGAGCAGTTCTTC,CSDPDRNNEQFF
TRBV25-1,.,TRBJ2-1,once,TGTGCCAGCAGTGAATCTGGACTGGGGGCCACAGCCTACAATGAGCAGTTCTTC,CASSESGLGATAYNEQFF
TRBV4-3,TRBD2,TRBJ2-3,.,TGCGCCAGCAGCCCCGGGACTAGCGGGAGGGCAGATACGCAGTATTTT,CASSPGTSGRADTQYF
TRBV21-1,.,TRBJ2-2,.,TGTGCCAGCAGCAAAGGGCGGGGGGGGAACACCGGGGAGCTGTTTTTT,CASSKGRGGNTGELFF
TRBV7-2,.,TRBJ1-1,.,TGTGCCAGCAGCTGGCGGAGGGAGAACACTGAAGCTTTCTTT,CASSWRRENTEAFF
TRBV7-2,.,TRBJ1-5,.,TGTGCCAGCAGCTTAGTTGGCGGGGGGGCTAATCAGCCCCAGCATTTT,CASSLVGGGANQPQHF
TRBV7-2,.,TRBJ1-1,once,TGTGCCAGCAGCTTAGTCGCAGGCGTGGCTTTCTTT,CASSLVAGVAFF
TRBV28,TRBD1,TRBJ1-5,.,TGTGCCACTATCACAGGGGGCGAGAGCAATCAGCCCCAGCATTTT,CATITGGESNQPQHF
TRBV9,.,TRBJ2-2,.,TGTGCCAGCAGCGTAGGTGGACTTAACACCGGGGAGCTGTTTTTT,CASSVGGLNTGELFF
TRBV7-2,.,TRBJ2-1,.,TGTGCCAGCAGCTTACGTAAAGGGGTGGGTGAGCAGTTCTTC,CASSLRKGVGEQFF
TRBV3-1/TRBV3-2,TRBD2,TRBJ2-5,.,TGTGCCAGCAGCCAAGTTCGGCTAGCGGGAGCTCGCGGGATTGAGACCCAGTACTTC,CASSQVRLAGARGIETQYF
TRBV10-3,.,TRBJ2-1,.,TGTGCCATCAGTGCGGGCAATGAGCAGTTCTTC,CAISAGNEQFF
TRBV4-3,TRBD1,TRBJ1-1,.,TGCGCCAGCAGAAGAGACAGGGGGCTTGGCACTGAAGCTTTCTTT,CASRRDRGLGTEAFF
TRBV29-1,.,TRBJ2-3,.,TGCAGCGTCAGATACCGGGACTCCCTAGGTGGCACAGATACGCAGTATTTT,CSVRYRDSLGGTDTQYF
TRBV7-9,TRBD2,TRBJ2-3,.,TGTGCCAGCAGCCCCGGCGGGAGCGCGGATACGCAGTATTTT,CASSPGGSADTQYF
TRBV4-3,.,TRBJ1-1,.,TGCGCCAGCAGCCAAGAGCTGACAGGAGTCTTTGAAGCTTTCTTT,CASSQELTGVFEAFF
TRBV7-3,TRBD1,TRBJ1-1,.,TGTGCCAGCAGCTCGACAGGGGGCGCCGAAGCTTTCTTT,CASSSTGGAEAFF
TRBV9,TRBD2,TRBJ2-1,.,TGTGCCAGCAGCGTAGACCCTAGCGGGATCTACAATGAGCAGTTCTTC,CASSVDPSGIYNEQFF
TRBV19,TRBD1,TRBJ1-5,.,TGTGCCAGTAGTACTACAGGGGGCTGGATTCAGCCCCAGCATTTT,CASSTTGGWIQPQHF
TRBV4-1,.,TRBJ2-3,.,TGCGCCAGTCGGGGGTTGGGCACAGATACGCAGTATTTT,CASRGLGTDTQYF
TRBV5-1,.,TRBJ2-5,.,TGCGCCAGCAGCTGGCAGGTAAAGGCGAAAGAGACCCAGTACTTC,CASSWQVKAKETQYF
TRBV4-1,TRBD2,TRBJ2-5,.,TGCGCCAGCAGCCAAGGGGGAGGACTAGCGGGGGAGACCCAGTACTTC,CASSQGGGLAGETQYF
TRBV4-1,TRBD1,TRBJ1-4,once,TGCGCCAGCAGCCATCAGGGGGTCCGGGACACGGGTGAAAAACTGTTTTTT,CASSHQGVRDTGEKLFF
TRBV18,TRBD1,TRBJ2-3,.,TGTGCCAGCTCACCCCGGACAGGGAGTAGTTTAGATACGCAGTATTTT,CASSPRTGSSLDTQYF
TRBV19,TRBD1,TRBJ2-1,.,TGTGCCAGTAGCACAGACAGGGGCAATGAGCAGTTCTTC,CASSTDRGNEQFF
TRBV10-2,TRBD2,TRBJ2-2,.,TGCGCCAGCACCCCGGGACTACAGAACACCGGGGAGCTGTTTTTT,CASTPGLQNTGELFF
TRBV27,.,TRBJ2-1,.,TGTGCCAGCAGTTTATGGGGCCCGAACAATGAGCAGTTCTTC,CASSLWGPNNEQFF
TRBV7-2,.,TRBJ2-2,.,TGTGCCAGTAGCTTACTGACAAACACCGGGGAGCTGTTTTTT,CASSLLTNTGELFF
TRBV5-1,TRBD1,TRBJ2-5,.,TGCGCCAGCAGCCGTACACAGGGGGCACCTCAAGAGACCCAGTACTTC,CASSRTQGAPQETQYF
TRBV6-5,TRBD2,TRBJ2-7,.,TGTGCCAGCAGTTACCGTCCTAGCGGGGGAAACGAGCAGTACTTC,CASSYRPSGGNEQYF
TRBV6-2/TRBV6-3,.,TRBJ2-5,.,TGTGCCAGCAGTTCGGGGGAGACCCAGTACTTC,CASSSGETQYF
TRBV7-2,TRBD2,TRBJ2-1,.,TGTGCCAGCAGCTTAGCACTAGCGAGCTCCTACAATGAGCAGTTCTTC,CASSLALASSYNEQFF
TRBV7-8,.,TRBJ1-4,.,TGTGCCAGCAGCCCACAGGGCTTTGGAGAAAAACTGTTTTTT,CASSPQGFGEKLFF
TRBV28,TRBD2,TRBJ2-3,.,TGTGCAGCAACCCTAGCGGGACGCACAGATACGCAGTATTTT,CAATLAGRTDTQYF
TRBV11-2,TRBD1,TRBJ1-2,.,TGTGCCAGCAGCTCCCAACAGGGGGCCTATGGCTACACCTTC,CASSSQQGAYGYTF
TRBV11-3,.,TRBJ2-1,.,TGTGCCAGCAGCTTAGAGGCTGGAGGGACAGCCCCGAATGAGCAGTTCTTC,CASSLEAGGTAPNEQFF
TRBV19,.,TRBJ1-5,.,TGTGCCAGCCTACAGGGATATAGCAATCAGCCCCAGCATTTT,CASLQGYSNQPQHF
TRBV4-1,TRBD2,TRBJ2-3,once,TGCGCCAGCAGCCAACCCAGACTAGCGGGGGAATTATGGACAGATACGCAGTATTTT,CASSQPRLAGELWTDTQYF
TRBV3-1/TRBV3-2,.,TRBJ2-7,.,TGTGCCAGCAGCCAAGGCATTGCGGAGAGGTTGGGCGAGCAGTACTTC,CASSQGIAERLGEQYF
TRBV28,.,TRBJ1-1,.,TGTGCCAGCAAAACCTCGCTTCGGACTGAAGCTTTCTTT,CASKTSLRTEAFF
TRBV12-3/TRBV12-4,.,TRBJ1-2,.,TGTGCCAGCCGACAGTCCTATGGCTACACCTTC,CASRQSYGYTF
TRBV28,TRBD1,TRBJ1-5,.,TGTGCCAGCAGTCTGCGGACAGGGAGTCAGCCCCAGCATTTT,CASSLRTGSQPQHF
TRBV30,TRBD1,TRBJ2-1,once,TGTGCCTGTAGAAGTCCCGGACAGGGTAGAGAGCAGTTCTTC,CACRSPGQGREQFF
TRBV7-2,TRBD2,TRBJ2-7,few,TGTGCCAGCCGTGAGGTGAGCGGGGGGGTCTACGAGCAGTACTTC,CASREVSGGVYEQYF
TRBV27,.,TRBJ1-3,once,TGTGCCAAGAATCTCCTAGCCGGAAACACCATATATTTT,CAKNLLAGNTIYF
TRBV30,TRBD1,TRBJ1-2,.,TGTGCCTGGAGTCTATCGACAGGGGTTGGCTATGGCTACACCTTC,CAWSLSTGVGYGYTF
TRBV30,TRBD2,TRBJ2-7,.,TGTGCCTGGAGGGGGGGACTAGCGGTTTCCTACGAGCAGTACTTC,CAWRGGLAVSYEQYF